This is a list of T cell receptor beta chains from one sample in a study of early stage breast cancer tumors. Only in-frame clones appear in the TCRdb table, and some are missing; sequencing was by immunoSEQ multiplex PCR. The data hold nearly 25,000 clones, with over 60% observed a single time. The material sequenced was breast tumor tissue. All receptors come from a person aged 55 to 75 with breast cancer. CDR3s include the opening cysteine and the closing phenylalanine or tryptophan. Fields, in order: D gene, J gene, CDR3 length, V gene, clone size, CDR3 protein, CDR3 DNA. The D gene is left open where the match is weak. Rows may omit the clone size; those that give it use once, few, many or a size class.

d_gene: .; j_gene: TRBJ2-7; len: 17; v_gene: TRBV5-1; abundance: .; CDR3aa: CASSLGRGFASSYEQYF; CDR3nt: TGCGCCAGCAGCTTGGGGCGGGGATTCGCAAGCTCCTACGAGCAGTACTTC
d_gene: .; j_gene: TRBJ1-5; len: 14; v_gene: TRBV9; abundance: .; CDR3aa: CASSSRGSNQPQHF; CDR3nt: TGTGCCAGCAGCAGCAGGGGAAGCAATCAGCCCCAGCATTTT
d_gene: TRBD2; j_gene: TRBJ2-7; len: 15; v_gene: TRBV27; abundance: .; CDR3aa: CASSHSGLSAYEQYF; CDR3nt: TGTGCCAGCAGTCATAGCGGGCTATCGGCCTACGAGCAGTACTTC
d_gene: .; j_gene: TRBJ2-7; len: 12; v_gene: TRBV10-1; abundance: .; CDR3aa: CASSAPGYEQYF; CDR3nt: TGCGCCAGCAGTGCACCCGGCTACGAGCAGTACTTC
d_gene: TRBD1; j_gene: TRBJ1-2; len: 16; v_gene: TRBV5-5; abundance: few; CDR3aa: CASSPHVGGRAGGYTF; CDR3nt: TGTGCCAGCAGCCCCCACGTAGGGGGCAGGGCGGGCGGCTACACCTTC
d_gene: .; j_gene: TRBJ2-1; len: 14; v_gene: TRBV6-5; abundance: .; CDR3aa: CASRAGLALGEQFF; CDR3nt: TGTGCCAGCAGGGCTGGACTCGCCCTTGGTGAGCAGTTCTTC
d_gene: .; j_gene: TRBJ2-5; len: 15; v_gene: TRBV5-1; abundance: few; CDR3aa: CASSLRRGAGETQYF; CDR3nt: TGCGCCAGCAGCTTGCGTCGGGGAGCCGGGGAGACCCAGTACTTC
d_gene: TRBD2; j_gene: TRBJ2-1; len: 16; v_gene: TRBV9; abundance: .; CDR3aa: CASSARLAGVDNEQFF; CDR3nt: TGTGCCAGCAGCGCCCGACTAGCGGGAGTAGACAATGAGCAGTTCTTC
d_gene: .; j_gene: TRBJ1-2; len: 13; v_gene: TRBV27; abundance: few; CDR3aa: CASSSLDPGSRTF; CDR3nt: TGTGCCAGCAGTTCTCTAGACCCCGGCTCGCGCACCTTC
d_gene: .; j_gene: TRBJ2-7; len: 14; v_gene: TRBV5-1; abundance: .; CDR3aa: CASSLKDGGREQYF; CDR3nt: TGCGCCAGCAGCTTGAAGGATGGAGGGCGCGAGCAGTACTTC
d_gene: TRBD2; j_gene: TRBJ2-1; len: 16; v_gene: TRBV5-4; abundance: .; CDR3aa: CASSRPGGLGGNEQFF; CDR3nt: TGTGCCAGCAGCCGCCCGGGAGGCTTAGGAGGTAATGAGCAGTTCTTC
d_gene: TRBD1; j_gene: TRBJ2-7; len: 16; v_gene: TRBV4-1; abundance: .; CDR3aa: CASSQEEGTGSYEQYF; CDR3nt: TGCGCCAGCAGCCAAGAAGAGGGGACAGGATCCTACGAGCAGTACTTC
d_gene: TRBD2; j_gene: TRBJ2-1; len: 18; v_gene: TRBV9; abundance: once; CDR3aa: CASSVGDSGRASYNEQFF; CDR3nt: TGTGCCAGCAGCGTAGGCGATAGCGGGAGGGCCTCCTACAATGAGCAGTTCTTC
d_gene: .; j_gene: TRBJ2-5; len: 13; v_gene: TRBV2; abundance: .; CDR3aa: CASSWRIQETQYF; CDR3nt: TGTGCCAGCAGTTGGCGGATTCAAGAGACCCAGTACTTC
d_gene: TRBD1; j_gene: TRBJ1-2; len: 11; v_gene: TRBV20-1; abundance: .; CDR3aa: CSARGTGLPTF; CDR3nt: TGCAGTGCCCGGGGGACAGGGCTTCCCACCTTC
d_gene: .; j_gene: TRBJ2-6; len: 16; v_gene: TRBV19; abundance: .; CDR3aa: CASSKHRASGANVLTF; CDR3nt: TGTGCCAGTAGTAAGCACCGAGCCTCTGGGGCCAACGTCCTGACTTTC
d_gene: .; j_gene: TRBJ2-1; len: 16; v_gene: TRBV7-2; abundance: once; CDR3aa: CASSLVAQSSYNEQFF; CDR3nt: TGTGCCAGCAGCTTAGTAGCCCAGAGCTCCTACAATGAGCAGTTCTTC
d_gene: TRBD1; j_gene: TRBJ1-2; len: 17; v_gene: TRBV4-2; abundance: .; CDR3aa: CASSQDSVRQGDYGYTF; CDR3nt: TGTGCCAGCAGCCAAGATTCGGTGCGGCAGGGGGACTATGGCTACACCTTC
d_gene: TRBD1; j_gene: TRBJ1-1; len: 16; v_gene: TRBV7-9; abundance: once; CDR3aa: CASSPLTGDRNTEAFF; CDR3nt: TGTGCCAGCAGCCCTTTGACAGGGGATAGGAACACTGAAGCTTTCTTT
d_gene: .; j_gene: TRBJ2-7; len: 14; v_gene: TRBV7-3; abundance: .; CDR3aa: CASSLGRGGYEQYF; CDR3nt: TGTGCCAGCAGCTTAGGCAGGGGTGGGTACGAGCAGTACTTC
d_gene: .; j_gene: TRBJ1-1; len: 14; v_gene: TRBV29-1; abundance: .; CDR3aa: CSVEGPERTSEAFF; CDR3nt: TGCAGCGTTGAGGGGCCAGAAAGGACGTCTGAAGCTTTCTTT
d_gene: .; j_gene: TRBJ2-3; len: 14; v_gene: TRBV27; abundance: .; CDR3aa: CASHLGQDTDTQYF; CDR3nt: TGTGCCAGCCACCTTGGGCAGGACACAGATACGCAGTATTTT
d_gene: .; j_gene: TRBJ2-4; len: 12; v_gene: TRBV29-1; abundance: .; CDR3aa: CSVGQAKNIQYF; CDR3nt: TGCAGCGTGGGGCAAGCCAAAAACATTCAGTACTTC
d_gene: TRBD1; j_gene: TRBJ1-1; len: 14; v_gene: TRBV5-4; abundance: .; CDR3aa: CASSSQGVNTEAFF; CDR3nt: TGTGCCAGCAGCTCCCAGGGGGTGAACACTGAAGCTTTCTTT
d_gene: .; j_gene: TRBJ2-7; len: 12; v_gene: TRBV28; abundance: few; CDR3aa: CASSLGRLSLYF; CDR3nt: TGTGCCAGCAGTTTAGGCAGGTTATCTCTGTACTTC
d_gene: .; j_gene: TRBJ1-3; len: 15; v_gene: TRBV19; abundance: .; CDR3aa: CASSPKGYSGNTIYF; CDR3nt: TGTGCCAGTTCTCCTAAGGGGTACTCTGGAAACACCATATATTTT
d_gene: .; j_gene: TRBJ1-4; len: 14; v_gene: TRBV7-9; abundance: .; CDR3aa: CASSLYGPNEKLFF; CDR3nt: TGTGCCAGCAGCTTATACGGTCCTAATGAAAAACTGTTTTTT
d_gene: .; j_gene: TRBJ2-3; len: 14; v_gene: TRBV6-5; abundance: .; CDR3aa: CASSYRQGTDTQYF; CDR3nt: TGTGCCAGCAGTTACCGCCAGGGCACAGATACGCAGTATTTT
d_gene: TRBD1; j_gene: TRBJ1-2; len: 15; v_gene: TRBV7-9; abundance: .; CDR3aa: CASSPGQETIGGYTF; CDR3nt: TGTGCCAGCAGCCCGGGACAGGAGACAATAGGGGGCTACACCTTC
d_gene: .; j_gene: TRBJ1-2; len: 17; v_gene: TRBV14; abundance: .; CDR3aa: CASSPPGSLTRLYGYTF; CDR3nt: TGTGCCAGCAGCCCTCCCGGGTCCCTGACTAGACTTTATGGCTACACCTTC
d_gene: .; j_gene: TRBJ1-1; len: 14; v_gene: TRBV14; abundance: .; CDR3aa: CASRGAGSNTEAFF; CDR3nt: TGTGCCAGTCGTGGTGCAGGGTCGAACACTGAAGCTTTCTTT
d_gene: TRBD2; j_gene: TRBJ2-1; len: 13; v_gene: TRBV29-1; abundance: .; CDR3aa: CSVKGLAGSEQFF; CDR3nt: TGCAGCGTTAAGGGACTAGCGGGAAGTGAGCAGTTCTTC
d_gene: TRBD2; j_gene: TRBJ2-1; len: 17; v_gene: TRBV7-2; abundance: .; CDR3aa: CASSWALGAGAYNEQFF; CDR3nt: TGTGCCAGCAGCTGGGCCCTCGGTGCGGGAGCCTACAATGAGCAGTTCTTC
d_gene: .; j_gene: TRBJ2-7; len: 13; v_gene: TRBV30; abundance: .; CDR3aa: CAWSPETSLAQYF; CDR3nt: TGTGCCTGGTCGCCGGAAACTTCTTTAGCGCAGTACTTC
d_gene: .; j_gene: TRBJ2-1; len: 15; v_gene: TRBV9; abundance: .; CDR3aa: CASSVERQGSDEQFF; CDR3nt: TGTGCCAGCAGCGTAGAAAGGCAGGGGTCGGATGAGCAGTTCTTC
d_gene: TRBD2; j_gene: TRBJ2-2; len: 16; v_gene: TRBV5-1; abundance: few; CDR3aa: CASSLGLAGDHGELFF; CDR3nt: TGCGCCAGCAGCCTCGGACTAGCGGGAGACCACGGGGAGCTGTTTTTT
d_gene: TRBD1; j_gene: TRBJ2-1; len: 13; v_gene: TRBV5-5; abundance: .; CDR3aa: CASSLARTGEQFF; CDR3nt: TGTGCCAGCAGCTTGGCTAGGACAGGTGAGCAGTTCTTC
d_gene: TRBD2; j_gene: TRBJ2-3; len: 18; v_gene: TRBV27; abundance: few; CDR3aa: CASSLGIGTSGAGDTQYF; CDR3nt: TGTGCCAGCAGTTTAGGCATCGGGACTAGCGGGGCGGGAGATACGCAGTATTTT
d_gene: .; j_gene: TRBJ1-2; len: 14; v_gene: TRBV7-2; abundance: few; CDR3aa: CASSPGQTSYGYTF; CDR3nt: TGCGCCAGCAGCCCCGGACAGACCAGCTATGGCTACACCTTC
d_gene: .; j_gene: TRBJ1-3; len: 14; v_gene: TRBV28; abundance: .; CDR3aa: CASRLAGARNTIYF; CDR3nt: TGTGCCAGCAGACTGGCGGGAGCTAGAAACACCATATATTTT